Reported below is one TCR beta chain. Its specific antigen is unknown. There are no base qualities to consult, and no much larger clone falls within one base. Patients with autoimmune disease history or receiving systemic immunosuppression were excluded from the trial. Peripheral blood for TCR sequencing was collected from all dose cohorts at baseline, on cycle 4 day 1, and on cycle 7 day 1. The samples were drawn from a first-in-human, open-label, multicenter phase I dose-escalation trial of ivuxolimab. Adults with locally advanced or metastatic melanoma, renal cell, hepatocellular, or head and neck squamous cell carcinoma were enrolled in the trial. Before TCR sequencing, CD4+ T cells and CD8+ T cells from peripheral blood were sorted into separate populations. To sequence the TCRbeta CDR3 region, genomic DNA was isolated from the sorted cells. TCRbeta CDR3 regions were sequenced using the immunoSEQ Assay. TCRdb obtained this table from immuneACCESS and retained in-frame rearrangements with V and J assigned. These tables miss some clones; where compared with another copy, unresolved V genes account for less than half of the shortfall, and the remainder is unexplained. The sample profile shows 70,000 to 75,000 clones; about 86% of them were found once. The ten largest clonotypes hold around 2.6% of the sample.

The sample is drawn from a study of OX40 agonist ivuxolimab in advanced cancers. Notes on the research overall: Ivuxolimab was a fully human IgG2 agonistic monoclonal antibody targeting the costimulatory receptor OX40 (CD134). Intravenous ivuxolimab was administered to patients every 2 weeks at six dose levels: 0.01, 0.1, 0.3, 1.5, 3 and 10 mg/kg. Of the approximately 54 patients in dose escalation, around 20 had hepatocellular carcinoma, approximately 15 had melanoma, 9 had renal cell carcinoma and 9 had head and neck cancer. In the dose-escalation cohort, roughly 80% of patients were male, and the mean age was approximately 60 years, with a range of about 23 to 90. Patients were allowed to have had prior anti-PD-1, anti-PD-L1 or anti-CTLA-4 therapy, and less than 45% of the dose-escalation patients had previously received checkpoint inhibitors. Three dose-escalation patients achieved partial responses, one with hepatocellular carcinoma and two with cutaneous melanoma. The point of sequencing TCRbeta in the periphery was to test whether ivuxolimab changed TCR sequence diversity and drove clonal T-cell expansion. The paper reports the monotherapy dose-escalation portion (N ≈ 50 patients) of the phase I ivuxolimab trial.

Findings and caveats that apply to the study as a whole: Which antigens the clonally expanded peripheral T cells were specific for was not determined. After ivuxolimab, CD8+ T cells had more expanded clones than CD4+ T cells on average. At doses of 0.1 to 3.0 mg/kg, clonal expansion of both CD4+ and CD8+ T cells in blood was seen between baseline and week 6. Partial responders in the 0.1-3.0 mg/kg groups had among the lowest normalized peripheral clonal expansion, especially among CD8+ T cells. Low levels of normalized T-cell clonal expansion were also seen in some patients who did not respond.

Via the germline V gene (reference sequence), CDR1 is SEHNR and CDR2 FQNEAQ. The CDR3 sequence holds 18 residues, the cysteine and phenylalanine included. The read is trimmed to its CDR3 DNA, 54 bases read in frame from base 1. V is pruned by 2 bases and J by 0 bases, leaving 11 bases of the junction without a gene match. The sequence came from an adult with an advanced solid tumor such as melanoma, head and neck, liver or kidney cancer. The V gene is TRBV7-9 and the J gene is TRBJ1-1, with 8 bases matching TRBD1. Sequenced material: CD4+ or CD8+ T cells sorted from blood, taken in a trial of the OX40 agonist ivuxolimab. CDR3 loop: CASSLKGAQGALNTEAFF. In nucleotides, the sequence is TGTGCCAGCAGCTTAAAGGGCGCGCAGGGGGCATTGAACACTGAAGCTTTCTTT. The CDR3, completed at both ends by the reference TRBV7-9 and TRBJ1-1 genes, gives the full variable domain DTGVSQNPRHKITKRGQNVTFRCDPISEHNRLYWYRQTLGQGPEFLTYFQNEAQLEKSRLLSDRFSAERPKGSFSTLEIQRTEQGDSAMYLCASSLKGAQGALNTEAFFGQGTRLTVV.